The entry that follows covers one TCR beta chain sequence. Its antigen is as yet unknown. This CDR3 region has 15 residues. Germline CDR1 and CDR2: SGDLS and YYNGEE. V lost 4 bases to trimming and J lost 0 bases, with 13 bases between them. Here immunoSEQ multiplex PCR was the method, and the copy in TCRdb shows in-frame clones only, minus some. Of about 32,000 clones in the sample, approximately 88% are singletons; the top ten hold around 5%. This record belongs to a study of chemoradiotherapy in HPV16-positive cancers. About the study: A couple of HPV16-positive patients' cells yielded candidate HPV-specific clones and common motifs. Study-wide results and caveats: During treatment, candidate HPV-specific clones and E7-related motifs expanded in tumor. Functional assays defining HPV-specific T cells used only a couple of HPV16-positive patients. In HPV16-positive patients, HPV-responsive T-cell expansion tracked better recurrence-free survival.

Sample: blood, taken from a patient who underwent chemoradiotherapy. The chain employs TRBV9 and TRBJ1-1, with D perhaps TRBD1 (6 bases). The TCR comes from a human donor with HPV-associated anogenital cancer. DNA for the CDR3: TGTGCCAGCAGCTATATACAGGGCGTGAACACTGAAGCTTTCTTT. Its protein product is CASSYIQGVNTEAFF. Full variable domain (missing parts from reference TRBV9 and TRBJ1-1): DSGVTQTPKHLITATGQRVTLRCSPRSGDLSVYWYQQSLDQGLQFLIQYYNGEERAKGNILERFSAQQFPDLHSELNLSSLELGDSALYFCASSYIQGVNTEAFFGQGTRLTVV.